Each of the 17 T cell receptor beta chains below was sequenced from the same sample in a study of Graves' ophthalmopathy and Graves' hyperthyroidism. TCR beta CDR3 regions were amplified from RNA transcripts. HTBI-primed first-round RT-PCR preceded second-round multiplex PCR. TCRdb used MiXCR to reprocess the multiplex PCR reads, holding one entry per CDR3 protein. Here the sample spans about 640,000 distinct CDR3 sequences, under 50% being singletons. Sequencing was performed on peripheral blood. The receptors come from an adult man with Graves' ophthalmopathy.

This clonotype was counted a single time. A far bigger clonotype differs at one base, so this is likely a read error. The CDR3 DNA reads TGTGCCAGCAGTGGTGGTTGGGAGCTGTTTTTT. This translates into CASSGGWELFF. The chain recombines TRBV2 with TRBJ2-2; D remains unclear. Trimming took 4 bases from V and 9 from J, leaving 6 bases between them. The CDR3 consists of 11 residues. Germline V CDR1 and CDR2: SNHLY, FYNNEI. Based on the CDR3 plus reference TRBV2 and TRBJ2-2, the full variable domain is EPEVTQTPSHQVTQMGQEVILRCVPISNHLYFYWYRQILGQKVEFLVSFYNNEISEKSEIFDDQFSVERPDGSNFTLKIRSTKLEDSAMYFCASSGGWELFFGEGSRLTVL.

This clonotype showed up just a few times. This chain uses TRBV20-1 with TRBJ2-7, with D possibly matching TRBD1 (6 bases). Germline-derived CDR1 and CDR2 are DFQATT and SNEGSKA (reference sequence). The CDR3 is 15 amino acids. Trimming pared 0 bases from V and 6 bases from J, leaving 18 bases between. CDR3 sequence (DNA): TGCAGTGCTAGAGACTACGAACAGGGTTCCCCCGAGCAGTACTTC. Translation: CSARDYEQGSPEQYF.

V and J are TRBV29-1 and TRBJ2-5; 10 bases fit TRBD1. CDR3 length: 12 amino acids. Trimming at V came to 1 base and at J to 9 bases, leaving 2 bases not matched to a gene. CDR1 is SQVTM, CDR2 ANQGSEA, per germline. The CDR3 region is CSVEVGQGAQYF. CDR3 DNA sequence: TGCAGCGTTGAAGTTGGACAGGGGGCCCAGTACTTC. The variable domain in full, with the rest retrieved from reference TRBV29-1 and TRBJ2-5, is SAVISQKPSRDICQRGTSLTIQCQVDSQVTMMFWYRQQPGQSLTLIATANQGSEATYESGFVIDKFPISRPNLTFSTLTVSNMSPEDSSIYLCSVEVGQGAQYFGPGTRLLVL.

In its sample, this clonotype was seen a few times. The chain links TRBV5-6 to TRBJ1-2; possibly TRBD1 for D (6 bases). The CDR3 covers 14 residues. Germline CDR1 and CDR2: SGHDT and YYEEEE. V was shortened by 0 bases and J by 8 bases, with 14 bases between the two germline ends. This CDR3 is CASSLVGTPWGYTF. CDR3 DNA sequence: TGTGCCAGCAGCTTGGTGGGGACACCGTGGGGCTACACCTTC.

This clonotype was seen many times. This chain uses TRBV6-6 with TRBJ1-6; D gene ambiguous. This CDR3 has 14 amino acids. Trimming removed 7 bases at V and 8 bases at J, with 15 bases between. Germline-derived CDR1 and CDR2 are MNHNY and SVGAGI (reference sequence). CDR3 bases: TGTGCCAGCAAGGGTAGAGGGAGGGATTCACCCCTCCACTTT. Translation: CASKGRGRDSPLHF.

V is TRBV5-1 and J is TRBJ1-3, with TRBD1 identical over 8 bases. The CDR3 covers 17 residues. CDR1 and CDR2 from the germline V gene are SGHRS and YFSETQ. The V and J ends lost 0 bases and 0 bases, in that order; junction bases with no gene match: 5. DNA for the CDR3: TGCGCCAGCAGCTTGGATAGAACAGGGGGCTCTGGAAACACCATATATTTT. Translation: CASSLDRTGGSGNTIYF.

The genes are TRBV11-2 and TRBJ2-5, with a weak D call TRBD2 (6 bases). Germline lookup yields CDR1 SGHAT and CDR2 FQNNGV. V was clipped by 8 bases and J by 3 bases, with 16 bases between them. The CDR3 is made up of 14 amino acids. In DNA form, the CDR3 reads TGTGCCAGCTCACCTTCCGGGAGAAAAGAGACCCAGTACTTC. Its protein is CASSPSGRKETQYF.

In this sample, this clonotype turned up many times. The V gene is TRBV29-1, the J gene TRBJ2-3; D is ambiguous. Trimming cost V 3 bases and J 8 bases, with 6 bases left between them. In germline, CDR1 is SQVTM, CDR2 ANQGSEA. The CDR3 length is 10 residues. The CDR3 protein is CSVEEITQYF. CDR3 sequence (DNA): TGCAGCGTTGAGGAGATTACGCAGTATTTT.

Notes on this clonotype: As the CDR3 is not closed by the conserved phenylalanine or tryptophan, this likely results from a read error. No DNA is shown, since the ends of the CDR3 on it are uncertain; the CDR3 is the one TCRdb lists. The V and J genes are TRBV7-9 and TRBJ2-7; the table gives TRBD1 as D, unverified against the DNA. The length of the CDR3 is 9 amino acids, counting both ends. Germline V gene lookup returns CDR1 SEHNR and CDR2 FQNEAQ (reference sequence). CDR3 residues: CASSRDRGR.

This clonotype was picked up many times. The chain couples TRBV12-3 or TRBV12-4 to TRBJ1-2, with TRBD1 matching 11 bases. This CDR3 contains 14 residues. J was trimmed by 4 bases and V by 6 bases; bases with no gene match: 4. CDR3 sequence: CASSHGQGAYGYTF. CDR3 bases: TGTGCCAGCAGCCATGGACAGGGGGCCTATGGCTACACCTTC.

Worth noting for this clonotype: A read error is possible here, since a much larger clone lies one base away. V usage is TRBV12-3 or TRBV12-4 and J usage is TRBJ1-6; no clear D gene. The CDR3 sequence is 14 residues long. V lost 1 base and J 7 bases, leaving 8 bases between the germline ends. CDR3 region: CASSLEVPNSPLHF. As DNA, the CDR3 is TGTGCCAGCAGTTTAGAGGTTCCCAATTCACCCCTCCACTTT.

V and J are TRBV11-2 and TRBJ2-1; 7 positions match TRBD1. CDR1 is SGHAT and CDR2 is FQNNGV in the germline V gene. This CDR3 is built from 16 residues. The J segment lost 8 bases and the V segment lost 3 bases, leaving 13 bases of the junction unmatched. The CDR3 DNA sequence: TGTGCCAGCAGCTTGTCGGGACAGCCCTATATCCATGAGCAGTTCTTC. It codes for CASSLSGQPYIHEQFF.

This clonotype was observed many times. This chain joins TRBV7-2 and TRBJ2-5, with 7 bases lining up with TRBD2. This CDR3 has 16 residues. Germline assignment: CDR1 SGHTA and CDR2 FQGNSA. V gave up 5 bases and J gave up 2 bases; unmatched junction bases: 11. The CDR3 protein is CASSPTLGRVQETQYF. DNA of the CDR3: TGTGCCAGCAGCCCCACGCTGGGGAGGGTACAAGAGACCCAGTACTTC.

The rearrangement uses TRBV15 and TRBJ2-2, with a tentative D call TRBD1 (5 bases). The CDR3 has 14 amino acids. Trimming shortened V by 5 bases and J by 2 bases, and 9 bases separated the two germline ends. Germline values: CDR1 LNHNV, CDR2 YYDKDF (reference sequence). CDR3 loop: CATSATVNTGELFF. The CDR3 coding sequence is TGTGCCACCAGCGCGACAGTTAACACCGGGGAGCTGTTTTTT.

This clonotype was detected many times. The chain has TRBV19 and TRBJ2-2; either TRBD1 or TRBD2 may fit D (6 bases each). Per germline, CDR1 LNHDA and CDR2 SQIVND (reference sequence). V dropped 5 bases and J dropped 1 base, with 11 bases sitting between them. The CDR3 contains 15 residues. The CDR3 loop reads CASSSGGRNTGELFF. As DNA, the CDR3 is TGTGCCAGTAGTTCCGGGGGCAGGAACACCGGGGAGCTGTTTTTT.

V gene TRBV12-3 or TRBV12-4 combines with J gene TRBJ2-5, with 14 bases that match TRBD2. Trimming removed 3 bases from V and 2 bases from J; junction bases left unmatched: 11. The CDR3 runs 19 residues. This CDR3 reads CASSLGWGLAGVGQETQYF. The DNA of the CDR3 is TGTGCCAGCAGTTTGGGGTGGGGACTAGCGGGAGTAGGTCAAGAGACCCAGTACTTC.

Comment on this clonotype: The junction and the germline gene differ at one end; a read error may be behind it. The chain recombines TRBV12-3 or TRBV12-4 with TRBJ1-1, with 10 nucleotides matching TRBD1. The CDR3 totals 15 residues. The DNA for the CDR3 is TGTGCCAGCAGTTCACCGGGACAGGGGCGCCCCGAAGCTTACTTT. Translation gives CASSSPGQGRPEAYF.